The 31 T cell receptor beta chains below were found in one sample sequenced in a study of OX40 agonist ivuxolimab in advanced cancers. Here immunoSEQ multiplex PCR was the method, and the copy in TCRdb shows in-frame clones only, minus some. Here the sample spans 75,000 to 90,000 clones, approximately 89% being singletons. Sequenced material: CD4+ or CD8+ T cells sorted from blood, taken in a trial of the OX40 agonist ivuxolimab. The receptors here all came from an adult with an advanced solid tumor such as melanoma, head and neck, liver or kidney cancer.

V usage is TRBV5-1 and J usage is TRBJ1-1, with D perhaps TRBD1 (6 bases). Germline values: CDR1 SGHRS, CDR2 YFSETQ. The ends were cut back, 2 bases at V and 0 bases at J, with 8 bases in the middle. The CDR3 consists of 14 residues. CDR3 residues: CASSFGQMNTEAFF. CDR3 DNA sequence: TGCGCCAGCAGCTTCGGACAGATGAACACTGAAGCTTTCTTT.

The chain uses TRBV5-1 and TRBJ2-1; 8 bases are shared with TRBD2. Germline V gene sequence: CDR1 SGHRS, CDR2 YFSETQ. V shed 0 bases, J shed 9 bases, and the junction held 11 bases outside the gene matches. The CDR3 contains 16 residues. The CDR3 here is CASSLERGGRIGEQFF. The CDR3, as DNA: TGCGCCAGCAGCTTGGAACGCGGGGGGCGGATCGGTGAGCAGTTCTTC. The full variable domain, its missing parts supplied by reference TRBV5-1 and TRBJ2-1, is KAGVTQTPRYLIKTRGQQVTLSCSPISGHRSVSWYQQTPGQGLQFLFEYFSETQRNKGNFPGRFSGRQFSNSRSEMNVSTLELGDSALYLCASSLERGGRIGEQFFGPGTRLTVL.

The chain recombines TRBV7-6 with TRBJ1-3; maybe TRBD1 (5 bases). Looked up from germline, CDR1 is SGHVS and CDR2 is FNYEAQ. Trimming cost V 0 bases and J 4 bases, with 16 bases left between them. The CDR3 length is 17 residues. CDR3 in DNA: TGTGCCAGCAGCTTAGCGTCCGGGACGGCGGCGGGAAACACCATATATTTT. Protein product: CASSLASGTAAGNTIYF.

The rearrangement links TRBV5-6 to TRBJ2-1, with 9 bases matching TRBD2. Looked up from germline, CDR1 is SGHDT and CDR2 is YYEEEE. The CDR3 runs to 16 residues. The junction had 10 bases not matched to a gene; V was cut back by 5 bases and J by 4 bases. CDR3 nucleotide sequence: TGTGCCAGCAGTTACCAACTAAGCGGGGGGTACAATGAGCAGTTCTTC. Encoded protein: CASSYQLSGGYNEQFF.

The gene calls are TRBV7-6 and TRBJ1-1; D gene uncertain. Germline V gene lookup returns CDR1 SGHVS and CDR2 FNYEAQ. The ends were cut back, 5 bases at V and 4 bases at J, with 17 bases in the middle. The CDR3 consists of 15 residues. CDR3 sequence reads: CASSVRSGRGTEAFF. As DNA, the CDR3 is TGTGCCAGCAGCGTTAGATCTGGGCGGGGCACTGAAGCTTTCTTT.

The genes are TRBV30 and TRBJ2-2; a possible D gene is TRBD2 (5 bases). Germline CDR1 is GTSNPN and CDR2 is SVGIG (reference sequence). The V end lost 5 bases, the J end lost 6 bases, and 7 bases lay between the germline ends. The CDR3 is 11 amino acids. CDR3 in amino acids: CAWARAGELFF. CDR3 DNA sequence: TGTGCCTGGGCGAGGGCCGGGGAGCTGTTTTTT.

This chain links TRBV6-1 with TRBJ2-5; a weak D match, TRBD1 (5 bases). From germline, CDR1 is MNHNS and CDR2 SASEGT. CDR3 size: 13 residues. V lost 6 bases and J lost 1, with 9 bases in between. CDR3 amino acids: CASRTEFQETQYF. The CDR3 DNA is TGTGCCAGCAGGACAGAGTTCCAAGAGACCCAGTACTTC.

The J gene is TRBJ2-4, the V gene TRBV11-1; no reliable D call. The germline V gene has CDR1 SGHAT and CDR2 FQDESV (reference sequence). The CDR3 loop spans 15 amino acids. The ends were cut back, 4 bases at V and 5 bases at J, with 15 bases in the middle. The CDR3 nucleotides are TGTGCCAGCAGCTCCTCGTTCAGTGTCCAAAACATTCAGTACTTC. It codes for CASSSSFSVQNIQYF.

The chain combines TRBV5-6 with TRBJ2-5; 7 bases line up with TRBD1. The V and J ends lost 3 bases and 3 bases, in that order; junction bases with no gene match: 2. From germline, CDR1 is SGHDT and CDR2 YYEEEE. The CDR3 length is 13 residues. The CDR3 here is CASSYGQEETQYF. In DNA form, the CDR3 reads TGTGCCAGCAGCTACGGACAGGAAGAGACCCAGTACTTC.

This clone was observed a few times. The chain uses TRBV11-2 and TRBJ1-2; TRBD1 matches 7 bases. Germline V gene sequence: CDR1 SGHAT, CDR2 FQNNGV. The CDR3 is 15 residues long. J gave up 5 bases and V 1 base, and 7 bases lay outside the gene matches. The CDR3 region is CASSLGPGQLYGYTF. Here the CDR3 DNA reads TGTGCCAGCAGCTTAGGTCCGGGACAGTTGTATGGCTACACCTTC.

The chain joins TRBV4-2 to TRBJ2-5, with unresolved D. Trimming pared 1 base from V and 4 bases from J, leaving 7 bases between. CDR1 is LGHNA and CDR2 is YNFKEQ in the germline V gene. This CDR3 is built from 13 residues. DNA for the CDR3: TGTGCCAGCAGCCAAGTCTTCAGAGAGACCCAGTACTTC. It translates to CASSQVFRETQYF.

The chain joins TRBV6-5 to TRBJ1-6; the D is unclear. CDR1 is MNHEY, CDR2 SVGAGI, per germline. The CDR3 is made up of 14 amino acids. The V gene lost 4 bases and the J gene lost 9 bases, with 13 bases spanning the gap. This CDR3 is CASSSFGPASPLHF. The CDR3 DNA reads TGTGCCAGCAGTTCCTTCGGTCCGGCTTCACCCCTCCACTTT.

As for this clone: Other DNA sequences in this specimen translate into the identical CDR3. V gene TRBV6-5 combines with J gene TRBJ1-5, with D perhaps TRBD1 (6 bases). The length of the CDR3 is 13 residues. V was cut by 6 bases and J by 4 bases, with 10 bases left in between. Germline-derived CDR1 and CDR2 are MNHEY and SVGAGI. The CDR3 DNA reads TGTGCCAGCAGCCCCGACAGGAATCAGCCCCAGCATTTT. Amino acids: CASSPDRNQPQHF.

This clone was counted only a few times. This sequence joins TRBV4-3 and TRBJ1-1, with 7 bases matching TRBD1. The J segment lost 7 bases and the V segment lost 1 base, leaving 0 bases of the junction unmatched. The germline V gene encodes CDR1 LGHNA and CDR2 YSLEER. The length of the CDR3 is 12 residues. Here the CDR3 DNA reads TGCGCCAGCAGCCAAGGACAGGGTGAAGCTTTCTTT. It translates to CASSQGQGEAFF.

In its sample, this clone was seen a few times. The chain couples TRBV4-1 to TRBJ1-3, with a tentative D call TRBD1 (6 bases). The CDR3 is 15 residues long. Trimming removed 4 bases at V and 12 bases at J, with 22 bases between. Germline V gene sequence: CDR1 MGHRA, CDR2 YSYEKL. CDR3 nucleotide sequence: TGCGCCAGCAGCCCACGAGCCCGCGGACAGCTCTTCATATATTTT. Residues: CASSPRARGQLFIYF.

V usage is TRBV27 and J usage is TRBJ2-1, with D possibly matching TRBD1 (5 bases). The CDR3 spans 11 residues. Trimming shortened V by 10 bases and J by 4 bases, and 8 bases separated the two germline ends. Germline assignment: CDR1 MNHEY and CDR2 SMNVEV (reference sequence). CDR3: CAIDRYNEQFF. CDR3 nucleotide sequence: TGTGCCATCGACAGATACAATGAGCAGTTCTTC.

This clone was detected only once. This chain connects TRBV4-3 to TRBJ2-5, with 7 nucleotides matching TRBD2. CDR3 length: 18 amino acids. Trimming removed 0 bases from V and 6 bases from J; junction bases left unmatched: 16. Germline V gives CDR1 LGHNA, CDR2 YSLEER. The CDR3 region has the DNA TGCGCCAGCAGCCAAGAGTTTGCGGCGAGCGGGATAGAAAAGACCCAGTACTTC. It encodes CASSQEFAASGIEKTQYF.

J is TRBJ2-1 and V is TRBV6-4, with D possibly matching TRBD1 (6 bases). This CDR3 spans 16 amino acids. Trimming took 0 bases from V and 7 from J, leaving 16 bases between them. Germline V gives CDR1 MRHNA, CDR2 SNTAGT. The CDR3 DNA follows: TGTGCCAGCAGTGACTCGCCAGGGGATGAGGGTAATGAGCAGTTCTTC. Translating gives CASSDSPGDEGNEQFF.

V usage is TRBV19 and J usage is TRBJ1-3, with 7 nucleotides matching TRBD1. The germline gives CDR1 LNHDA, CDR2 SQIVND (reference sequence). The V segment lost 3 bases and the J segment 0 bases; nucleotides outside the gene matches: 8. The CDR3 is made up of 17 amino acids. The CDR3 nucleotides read TGTGCCAGTAGTATTAACAGGGGCCATGGCTCTGGAAACACCATATATTTT. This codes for CASSINRGHGSGNTIYF.

As DNA, the CDR3 is TGTGCCAGCAGATTGACGGCGAACACTGAAGCTTTCTTT. Encoded protein: CASRLTANTEAFF. This chain connects TRBV7-2 to TRBJ1-1; D is unresolved. Trimming removed 6 bases at V and 1 base at J, with 9 bases between. The germline V gene has CDR1 SGHTA and CDR2 FQGNSA. The CDR3 is 13 amino acids.

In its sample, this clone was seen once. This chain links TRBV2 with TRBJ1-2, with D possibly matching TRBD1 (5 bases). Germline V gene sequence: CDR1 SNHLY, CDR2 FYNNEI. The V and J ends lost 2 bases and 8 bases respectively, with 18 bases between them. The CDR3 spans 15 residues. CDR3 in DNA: TGTGCCAGCAGTGAAAGGGGCAGTCTACTGGGAGGCTACACCTTC. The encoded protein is CASSERGSLLGGYTF.

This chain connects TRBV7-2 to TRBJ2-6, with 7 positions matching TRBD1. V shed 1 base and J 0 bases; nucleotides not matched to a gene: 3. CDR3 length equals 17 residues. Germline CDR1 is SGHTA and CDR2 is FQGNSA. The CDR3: CASSLVSGGSGANVLTF. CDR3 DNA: TGTGCCAGCAGCTTAGTGTCAGGGGGCTCTGGGGCCAACGTCCTGACTTTC.

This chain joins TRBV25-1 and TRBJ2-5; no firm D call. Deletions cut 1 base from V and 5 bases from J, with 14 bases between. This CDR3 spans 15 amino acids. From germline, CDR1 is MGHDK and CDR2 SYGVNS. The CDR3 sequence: CASSEFRAARETQYF. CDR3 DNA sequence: TGTGCCAGCAGTGAATTTAGGGCCGCGAGGGAGACCCAGTACTTC.

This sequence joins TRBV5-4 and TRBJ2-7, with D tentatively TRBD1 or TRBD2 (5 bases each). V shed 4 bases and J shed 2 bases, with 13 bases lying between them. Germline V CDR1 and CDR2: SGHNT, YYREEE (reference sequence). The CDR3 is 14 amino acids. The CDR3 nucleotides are TGTGCCAGCAGCCCGGGGACGGTTCCCTACGAGCAGTACTTC. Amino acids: CASSPGTVPYEQYF.

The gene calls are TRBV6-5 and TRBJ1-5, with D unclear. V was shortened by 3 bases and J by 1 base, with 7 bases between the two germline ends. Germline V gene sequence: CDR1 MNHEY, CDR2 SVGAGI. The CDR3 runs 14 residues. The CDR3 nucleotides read TGTGCCAGCAGTTATCGGCCGAGCAATCAGCCCCAGCATTTT. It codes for CASSYRPSNQPQHF.

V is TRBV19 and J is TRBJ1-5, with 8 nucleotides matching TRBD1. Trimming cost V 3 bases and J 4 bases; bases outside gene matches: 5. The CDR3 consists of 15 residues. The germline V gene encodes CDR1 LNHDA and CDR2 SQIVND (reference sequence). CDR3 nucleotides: TGTGCCAGTAGTATGGTCCGGACAGGGAATCAGCCCCAGCATTTT. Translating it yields CASSMVRTGNQPQHF.

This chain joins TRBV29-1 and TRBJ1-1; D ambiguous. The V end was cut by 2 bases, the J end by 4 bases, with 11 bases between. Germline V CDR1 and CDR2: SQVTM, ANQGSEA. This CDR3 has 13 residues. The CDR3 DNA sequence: TGCAGCGTTGAACCATGGGAGGGCACTGAAGCTTTCTTT. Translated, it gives CSVEPWEGTEAFF.

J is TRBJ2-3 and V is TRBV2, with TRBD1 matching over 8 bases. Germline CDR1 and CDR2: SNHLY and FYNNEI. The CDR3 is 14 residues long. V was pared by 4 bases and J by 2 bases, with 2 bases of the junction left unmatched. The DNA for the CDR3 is TGTGCCAGCAGTGTCAGGGGGCACACAGATACGCAGTATTTT. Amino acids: CASSVRGHTDTQYF.

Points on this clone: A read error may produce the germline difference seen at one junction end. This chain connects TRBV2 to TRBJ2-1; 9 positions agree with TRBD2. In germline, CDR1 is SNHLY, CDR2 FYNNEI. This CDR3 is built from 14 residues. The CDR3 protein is CASRPGTSYDEQFF. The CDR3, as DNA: TGTGCCAGCAGGCCCGGGACTAGCTACGATGAGCAGTTCTTC.

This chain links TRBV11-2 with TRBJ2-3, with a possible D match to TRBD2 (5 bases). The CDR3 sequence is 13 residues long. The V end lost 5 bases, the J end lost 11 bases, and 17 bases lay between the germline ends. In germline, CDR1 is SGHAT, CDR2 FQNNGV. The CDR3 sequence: CASSPIRTAGQYF. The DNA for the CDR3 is TGTGCCAGCAGCCCAATACGAACCGCGGGGCAGTATTTT. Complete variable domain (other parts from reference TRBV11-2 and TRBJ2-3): EAGVAQSPRYKIIEKRQSVAFWCNPISGHATLYWYQQILGQGPKLLIQFQNNGVVDDSQLPKDRFSAERLKGVDSTLKIQPAKLEDSAVYLCASSPIRTAGQYFGPGTRLTVL.

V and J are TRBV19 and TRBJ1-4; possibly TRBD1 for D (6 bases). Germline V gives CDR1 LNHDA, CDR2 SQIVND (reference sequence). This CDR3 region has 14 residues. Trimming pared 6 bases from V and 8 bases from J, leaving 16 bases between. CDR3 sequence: CASSPGGGPEKLFF. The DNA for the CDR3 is TGTGCCAGTAGCCCGGGAGGGGGGCCCGAAAAACTGTTTTTT.